Listed below are T cell receptor beta chains from one sample, sequenced in a study of T cell responses to AZD1222 COVID-19 vaccine. Using immunoSEQ multiplex PCR, the repertoire was profiled, and TCRdb retains in-frame clones only, with some absent. The sample has roughly 160,000 clones, 85% to 90% seen once. The material sequenced was peripheral blood, taken 28 days after the second AZD1222 dose. These receptors were collected from an adult who received the AZD1222 COVID-19 vaccine. CDR3s include the opening cysteine and the closing phenylalanine or tryptophan. The order of the fields is V gene, CDR3 length, clone size, D gene, J gene, CDR3 protein, CDR3 DNA. A D gene is named only where the DNA matches it firmly. Rows may omit the clone size; those that give it use once, few, many or a size class.

V: TRBV6-6
length: 17
size: .
D: TRBD2
J: TRBJ2-3
CDR3: CASSLTSGGLSTDTQYF
DNA: TGTGCCAGCAGTCTGACTAGCGGGGGACTTAGCACAGATACGCAGTATTTT

V: TRBV20-1
length: 14
size: .
D: .
J: TRBJ2-7
CDR3: CSASVRGAPYEQYF
DNA: TGCAGTGCTAGTGTCCGGGGGGCCCCCTACGAGCAGTACTTC

V: TRBV11-2
length: 13
size: .
D: .
J: TRBJ2-7
CDR3: CASSPGADYEQYF
DNA: TGTGCCAGCAGCCCTGGAGCCGACTACGAGCAGTACTTC

V: TRBV4-2
length: 15
size: .
D: .
J: TRBJ2-7
CDR3: CASSQDLGAPYEQYF
DNA: TGTGCCAGCAGCCAAGATTTGGGGGCACCCTACGAGCAGTACTTC

V: TRBV2
length: 13
size: .
D: .
J: TRBJ2-5
CDR3: CASSGSGQETQYF
DNA: TGTGCCAGCAGTGGATCCGGGCAAGAGACCCAGTACTTC

V: TRBV6-5
length: 15
size: .
D: .
J: TRBJ2-7
CDR3: CASSRVATPTYEQYF
DNA: TGTGCCAGCAGCCGAGTGGCCACCCCGACCTACGAGCAGTACTTC

V: TRBV11-3
length: 14
size: .
D: .
J: TRBJ2-2
CDR3: CASSPLSGTGELFF
DNA: TGTGCCAGCAGTCCTCTGTCCGGGACCGGGGAGCTGTTTTTT

V: TRBV5-1
length: 15
size: .
D: TRBD1
J: TRBJ2-3
CDR3: CASSRTGTLTDTQYF
DNA: TGCGCCAGCAGCCGGACAGGCACCCTCACAGATACGCAGTATTTT

V: TRBV3-1/TRBV3-2
length: 14
size: .
D: .
J: TRBJ1-3
CDR3: CASSQISTGNTIYF
DNA: TGTGCCAGCAGCCAAATTTCCACCGGAAACACCATATATTTT

V: TRBV10-3
length: 13
size: .
D: .
J: TRBJ1-5
CDR3: CAISEADDQPQHF
DNA: TGTGCCATCAGTGAGGCGGACGATCAGCCCCAGCATTTT

V: TRBV10-3
length: 12
size: .
D: .
J: TRBJ1-6
CDR3: CAISEGGGSLHF
DNA: TGTGCCATCAGTGAGGGCGGTGGGTCCCTCCACTTT

V: TRBV6-5
length: 13
size: .
D: .
J: TRBJ1-2
CDR3: CASTEDGYYGYTF
DNA: TGTGCCAGCACCGAGGACGGATACTATGGCTACACCTTC

V: TRBV20-1
length: 11
size: .
D: .
J: TRBJ1-1
CDR3: CSAPDNTEAFF
DNA: TGCAGTGCTCCAGATAACACTGAAGCTTTCTTT

V: TRBV14
length: 14
size: .
D: .
J: TRBJ1-5
CDR3: CASSQRSSNQPQHF
DNA: TGTGCCAGCAGCCAGCGGTCGAGCAATCAGCCCCAGCATTTT

V: TRBV5-4
length: 13
size: .
D: TRBD1
J: TRBJ2-1
CDR3: CASTETGEDEQFF
DNA: TGTGCCAGCACCGAGACAGGGGAAGATGAGCAGTTCTTC

V: TRBV7-3
length: 13
size: .
D: .
J: TRBJ1-2
CDR3: CASSWTANYGYTF
DNA: TGTGCCAGCAGCTGGACTGCTAACTATGGCTACACCTTC

V: TRBV9
length: 16
size: .
D: TRBD2
J: TRBJ2-3
CDR3: CASSRPPSGGSDTQYF
DNA: TGTGCCAGCAGCCGCCCCCCCAGCGGGGGATCAGATACGCAGTATTTT

V: TRBV5-1
length: 15
size: few
D: .
J: TRBJ1-6
CDR3: CASSLVPGVESPLHF
DNA: TGCGCCAGCAGCCTCGTTCCGGGGGTGGAATCACCCCTCCACTTT

V: TRBV11-2
length: 13
size: .
D: .
J: TRBJ2-7
CDR3: CASSARSAGEQYF
DNA: TGTGCCAGCAGCGCCCGATCGGCAGGCGAGCAGTACTTC

V: TRBV30
length: 13
size: .
D: .
J: TRBJ1-1
CDR3: CAWRLGGNTEAFF
DNA: TGTGCCTGGAGATTGGGGGGGAACACTGAAGCTTTCTTT

V: TRBV9
length: 17
size: .
D: TRBD1
J: TRBJ2-1
CDR3: CASSVVYQGQGMDEQFF
DNA: TGTGCCAGCAGCGTAGTTTACCAGGGACAGGGAATGGATGAGCAGTTCTTC

V: TRBV2
length: 11
size: .
D: .
J: TRBJ2-1
CDR3: CASSEQEVGLF
DNA: TGTGCCAGCAGTGAACAGGAGGTCGGGCTCTTC

V: TRBV6-5
length: 13
size: once
D: .
J: TRBJ1-2
CDR3: CASSYDHNYGYTF
DNA: TGTGCCAGCAGTTACGACCACAACTATGGCTACACCTTC

V: TRBV6-2/TRBV6-3
length: 15
size: .
D: .
J: TRBJ1-5
CDR3: CASSTRTEGNQPQHF
DNA: TGTGCCAGCAGTACAAGGACAGAGGGCAATCAGCCCCAGCATTTT

V: TRBV5-1
length: 13
size: .
D: .
J: TRBJ1-5
CDR3: CASSLDGNQPQHF
DNA: TGCGCCAGCAGCTTGGATGGCAATCAGCCCCAGCATTTT

V: TRBV2
length: 16
size: .
D: .
J: TRBJ1-4
CDR3: CASRGLRGQGNEKLFF
DNA: TGTGCCAGCAGGGGTCTACGGGGGCAAGGTAATGAAAAACTGTTTTTT

V: TRBV5-1
length: 16
size: .
D: TRBD2
J: TRBJ2-7
CDR3: CASSLGLAGAHDEQYF
DNA: TGCGCCAGCAGCTTGGGGCTAGCGGGGGCCCACGACGAGCAGTACTTC

V: TRBV30
length: 13
size: .
D: .
J: TRBJ1-3
CDR3: CALSATPGNTIYF
DNA: TGTGCCTTATCAGCAACCCCTGGAAACACCATATATTTT

V: TRBV10-3
length: 12
size: .
D: .
J: TRBJ2-5
CDR3: CAIMGSQETQYF
DNA: TGTGCCATCATGGGCAGCCAAGAGACCCAGTACTTC

V: TRBV10-3
length: 14
size: .
D: TRBD1
J: TRBJ2-5
CDR3: CAISEQGAKETQYF
DNA: TGTGCCATCAGCGAACAGGGGGCGAAAGAGACCCAGTACTTC

V: TRBV30
length: 14
size: .
D: TRBD1
J: TRBJ2-1
CDR3: CAWNRGQADNEQFF
DNA: TGTGCCTGGAACCGAGGACAGGCCGACAATGAGCAGTTCTTC

V: TRBV7-8
length: 15
size: .
D: TRBD1
J: TRBJ1-1
CDR3: CASSSPRDSYTEAFF
DNA: TGTGCCAGCAGCTCCCCCCGGGACAGTTACACTGAAGCTTTCTTT

V: TRBV4-3
length: 15
size: .
D: .
J: TRBJ1-3
CDR3: CASSQGTEKSNTIYF
DNA: TGCGCCAGCAGCCAAGGGACAGAAAAAAGTAACACCATATATTTT

V: TRBV6-6
length: 14
size: once
D: TRBD1
J: TRBJ1-2
CDR3: CASSLTGGGYGYTF
DNA: TGTGCCAGCAGCCTCACAGGGGGGGGCTATGGCTACACCTTC

V: TRBV5-6
length: 16
size: .
D: .
J: TRBJ2-5
CDR3: CASSRRGRNLRETQYF
DNA: TGTGCCAGCAGCCGTCGGGGGCGAAACCTTCGGGAGACCCAGTACTTC

V: TRBV5-1
length: 15
size: .
D: .
J: TRBJ2-5
CDR3: CASSLEVGSLETQYF
DNA: TGCGCCAGCAGCTTGGAAGTTGGGTCTCTGGAGACCCAGTACTTC

V: TRBV30
length: 11
size: .
D: .
J: TRBJ2-7
CDR3: CAWSKVHEQYF
DNA: TGTGCCTGGAGCAAGGTTCACGAGCAGTACTTC

V: TRBV4-1
length: 16
size: .
D: TRBD1
J: TRBJ2-7
CDR3: CASSQEKDRVFGEQYF
DNA: TGCGCCAGCAGCCAAGAAAAGGACAGGGTATTTGGCGAGCAGTACTTC

V: TRBV7-9
length: 14
size: once
D: TRBD1
J: TRBJ1-2
CDR3: CASSLLEGAMGYTF
DNA: TGTGCCAGCAGCTTGCTAGAGGGGGCGATGGGCTACACCTTC

V: TRBV2
length: 12
size: .
D: .
J: TRBJ1-1
CDR3: CASNQRGGKAFF
DNA: TGTGCCAGCAACCAGAGGGGCGGGAAAGCTTTCTTT

V: TRBV6-5
length: 14
size: .
D: TRBD1
J: TRBJ1-2
CDR3: CASSPGQGSNGYTF
DNA: TGTGCCAGCAGTCCGGGACAGGGGTCAAATGGCTACACCTTC

V: TRBV4-2
length: 14
size: few
D: .
J: TRBJ2-7
CDR3: CASSQGQESYEQYF
DNA: TGTGCCAGCAGCCAAGGACAGGAGTCCTACGAGCAGTACTTC